This TCR beta chain is drawn from a study of Graves' ophthalmopathy and Graves' hyperthyroidism. Amplification targeted the TCR beta CDR3 regions, with RNA transcripts as the source material. Second-round multiplex PCR came after a first-round RT-PCR that employed HTBI primers. TCRdb redid the calling of the multiplex PCR reads with MiXCR, one entry per CDR3 protein. The sample holds about 550,000 distinct CDR3 sequences, about 35% seen once. Concerning this clonotype itself: This sequence may be a read error, since a much larger clone differs from it by one base.

Material for sequencing was peripheral blood or thyroid tissue (not recorded which). This receptor was identified in an adult man with Graves' hyperthyroidism.

The chain's CDR3 is CASSLGTALHVNTEAFF. CDR3 sequence (DNA): TGCGCCAGCAGTCTCGGGACAGCTCTCCACGTGAACACTGAAGCTTTCTTT. The chain recombines TRBV10-1 with TRBJ1-1; 7 nucleotides line up with TRBD1. This CDR3 has 17 residues. The V and J ends lost 5 bases and 0 bases, in that order; junction bases with no gene match: 12. From germline, CDR1 is WNHNN and CDR2 SYGVQD (reference sequence).